This TCR beta chain was found in a study of cytomegalovirus exposure and HLA in healthy donors. With 60 Vbeta and 13 Jbeta primers, the PCR was carried out. The protocol was immunoSEQ multiplex PCR, while the TCRdb copy is restricted to in-frame clones and leaves out a portion. The sample yields roughly 150,000 clones, 75% to 90% seen once. The source is a girl aged 2 to 9 in good health and CMV-seropositive. Sequencing used PBMCs.

CDR3 DNA sequence: TGTGCCAGCAGGGACGTAGCGGGCCGATACAATGAGCAGTTCTTC. Its protein product is CASRDVAGRYNEQFF. The gene calls are TRBV27 and TRBJ2-1; 7 nucleotides line up with TRBD2. V was pared by 6 bases and J by 4 bases, with 9 bases of the junction left unmatched. The CDR3 runs 15 residues. Germline loops: CDR1 MNHEY, CDR2 SMNVEV (reference sequence).